A single sample gave rise to the 4 T cell receptor beta chains below, sequenced in a study of blood T cell repertoires in COVID-19. Here immunoSEQ multiplex PCR was the method, and the copy in TCRdb shows in-frame clones only, minus some. The sample consists of about 140,000 clones, 75% to 80% of them appearing once. Material for sequencing was PBMCs or T cells enriched from blood (not recorded which). The receptors derive from a woman aged 50 to 65 who had recovered from COVID-19.

J is TRBJ1-4 and V is TRBV2; D is undetermined. Germline V gene lookup returns CDR1 SNHLY and CDR2 FYNNEI. CDR3 length: 15 residues. Trimming took 0 bases from V and 8 from J, leaving 13 bases between them. As DNA, the CDR3 is TGTGCCAGCAGTGAAGCGGCGGGAGCGGGGGAAAAACTGTTTTTT. Its translation: CASSEAAGAGEKLFF.

The chain carries TRBV18 and TRBJ1-2, with D perhaps TRBD1 (6 bases). CDR1 is KGHSH, CDR2 LQKENI, per germline. This CDR3 has 15 amino acids. Trimming left V 4 bases short and J 2 bases short, with 14 bases between. The CDR3 reads CASSQSGTMNYGYTF. The CDR3 nucleotides read TGTGCCAGCTCACAGTCCGGGACAATGAACTATGGCTACACCTTC.

This clone was recorded once. V gene TRBV9 combines with J gene TRBJ2-1; 7 bases fit TRBD2. CDR1 is SGDLS, CDR2 YYNGEE, per germline. V lost 1 base, J lost 3 bases, and 7 bases stayed unmatched. CDR3 length: 16 residues. The CDR3 is CASSVSAGAIYNEQFF. DNA for the CDR3: TGTGCCAGCAGCGTATCGGCGGGAGCCATCTACAATGAGCAGTTCTTC.

The V gene is TRBV11-2, the J gene TRBJ2-5; 9 nucleotides line up with TRBD2. In germline, CDR1 is SGHAT, CDR2 FQNNGV. V shed 1 base and J 4 bases; nucleotides not matched to a gene: 7. The CDR3 sequence is 16 residues long. The CDR3 is CASSLGASGMGETQYF. The CDR3 bases are TGTGCCAGCAGCTTAGGGGCTAGCGGGATGGGAGAGACCCAGTACTTC.